The present T cell receptor beta chain was sequenced within a study of CD8+ T cells in alopecia areata. Treatment given: oral pan-JAK inhibitor, 5-10 mg twice daily. The study, taken as a whole, reports: Clonality in lesional scalp, especially alopecia totalis/universalis, exceeded that of normal scalp.

Germline V gene data show CDR1 as SGDLS and CDR2 as YYNGEE. V lost 0 bases, J lost 4 bases, and 9 bases stayed unmatched. This CDR3 is 17 amino acids long. Concerning this clone: Antigen unknown.

Extraction of RNA preceded its reverse transcription into cDNA, which served as the sequencing template. This table comes from immunoSEQ multiplex PCR, and its TCRdb copy is limited to in-frame clones, with some not included. The profile shows about 270,000 clones, 60% of them singletons. The chain recombines TRBV9 with TRBJ2-5, with TRBD2 identical over 10 bases. The material sequenced was CD4+ T cells sorted from blood, taken around week 53, from a patient treated with tofacitinib. This receptor was identified in a human donor with alopecia areata. CDR3 DNA sequence: TGTGCCAGCAGCGTAGGGGCTAGCGGGGGAAGAATAGAGACCCAGTACTTC. Translation gives CASSVGASGGRIETQYF.